The present entry profiles one TCR beta chain with its context. The CDR3 is made up of 14 amino acids. The V end was cut by 6 bases, the J end by 8 bases, with 19 bases between. TCRdb reprocessed the RT-PCR reads with MiXCR, giving one entry per CDR3 protein. The sample lists roughly 880,000 distinct CDR3 sequences; 18% were seen once. This entry comes from a study of patients and donors after allogeneic stem cell transplantation. This chain joins TRBV12-3 or TRBV12-4 and TRBJ1-2; D remains unclear. This sequence originates from a human donor who was either an allogeneic HSCT recipient or a stem cell or donor lymphocyte infusion donor (not recorded which). It is not recorded whose cells these are; they may come from a transplant donor. The specimen sequenced was blood, either unsorted or a sorted T cell fraction (not recorded which). The CDR3 coding sequence is TGTGCCAGCAGCGTACTAGTCGCCATGGAGGGCTACACCTTC. It codes for CASSVLVAMEGYTF.